These T cell receptor beta chains were read from a single sample in a study of blood T cell repertoires in COVID-19. The data were produced by immunoSEQ multiplex PCR, yet TCRdb's version contains in-frame clones alone and is incomplete. The repertoire holds some 300,000 clones, about 88% seen once, with about an eighth in the top ten. The sequencing sample was made of peripheral blood. These receptors all stem from a woman between 65 and 79 years old with COVID-19, enrolled during active disease. The CDR3 runs from the conserved cysteine through the conserved F or W. The D gene is left open where the match is weak. Expanded clones are given a class, and other clones once, few, many or no size at all.

j_call d_call clone_size v_call cdr3_aa cdr3_nt
TRBJ2-1 TRBD2 . TRBV19 CASTGGGTYNEQFF TGTGCCAGTACGGGCGGGGGGACCTACAATGAGCAGTTCTTC
TRBJ2-7 TRBD2 . TRBV3-1/TRBV3-2 CASSRSGTSGVYEQYF TGTGCCAGCAGCCGATCCGGGACTAGCGGGGTTTACGAGCAGTACTTC
TRBJ1-2 . . TRBV11-2 CASSLGGVYGYTF TGTGCCAGCAGCTTAGGCGGGGTCTATGGCTACACCTTC
TRBJ2-2 . . TRBV28 CASSLPTRGTGELFF TGTGCCAGCAGTTTACCCACCAGGGGCACCGGGGAGCTGTTTTTT
TRBJ2-7 TRBD2 . TRBV5-1 CASSLDAAGYYEQYF TGCGCCAGCAGCTTGGACGCAGCGGGGTACTACGAGCAGTACTTC
TRBJ2-7 . . TRBV7-2 CASSAARGSLGEQYF TGTGCCAGCAGCGCCGCCAGGGGCTCGCTTGGCGAGCAGTACTTC
TRBJ2-7 . . TRBV5-8 CASSYQVGGRTAYYEQYF TGTGCCAGCAGCTACCAGGTGGGGGGTCGAACCGCTTACTACGAGCAGTACTTC
TRBJ1-4 . . TRBV4-3 CASSAARALGQEKLFF TGCGCCAGCAGCGCCGCACGAGCATTGGGGCAGGAAAAACTGTTTTTT
TRBJ2-5 . . TRBV9 CASSVGVRAGAQETQYF TGTGCCAGCAGCGTAGGGGTACGGGCGGGGGCCCAAGAGACCCAGTACTTC
TRBJ2-2 . . TRBV3-1/TRBV3-2 CASSQDLTTGELFF TGTGCCAGCAGCCAAGATCTTACTACCGGGGAGCTGTTTTTT
TRBJ2-2 . few TRBV5-8 CASIRTALGELFF TGTGCCAGCATCCGGACTGCTCTCGGAGAGCTGTTTTTT
TRBJ2-1 TRBD2 . TRBV7-9 CASSLSGTTYNEQFF TGTGCCAGCAGCTTATCCGGGACTACCTACAATGAGCAGTTCTTC
TRBJ1-2 TRBD1 . TRBV27 CASRLTGANNYGYTF TGTGCCAGCAGACTCACAGGGGCTAATAACTATGGCTACACCTTC
TRBJ1-5 . . TRBV19 CAGGTLGDQPQHF TGTGCCGGCGGGACGTTGGGGGATCAGCCCCAGCATTTT
TRBJ2-1 . . TRBV21-1 CASSKVPPGQGQTGPLDEQFF TGTGCCAGCAGCAAAGTTCCACCGGGACAGGGGCAAACCGGCCCTTTGGATGAGCAGTTCTTC
TRBJ1-5 . . TRBV6-5 CASTTDFYSNQPQHF TGTGCCAGCACGACGGACTTTTATAGCAATCAGCCCCAGCATTTT
TRBJ2-7 . few TRBV5-1 CASSWYTSTYEQYF TGCGCCAGCAGCTGGTACACCTCGACCTACGAGCAGTACTTC
TRBJ2-7 . . TRBV5-1 CASSLSAQGYEQYF TGCGCCAGCAGCTTGTCCGCACAGGGCTACGAGCAGTACTTC
TRBJ1-4 . once TRBV30 CAWSVVSGTNEKLFF TGTGCCTGGAGTGTGGTCTCGGGTACTAATGAAAAACTGTTTTTT
TRBJ1-1 TRBD1 . TRBV7-2 CASSYRQGSPEAFF TGTGCCAGCAGCTACAGACAGGGAAGCCCTGAAGCTTTCTTT
TRBJ1-6 TRBD1 . TRBV30 CAWMGTDPSSYNSPLHF TGTGCCTGGATGGGGACAGACCCAAGCTCCTATAATTCACCCCTCCACTTT
TRBJ2-2 . . TRBV6-5 CASSYWGTTGELFF TGTGCCAGCAGTTACTGGGGCACGACCGGGGAGCTGTTTTTT
TRBJ2-3 . . TRBV18 CASSPLPGNTDTQYF TGTGCCAGCTCACCTTTACCGGGGAACACAGATACGCAGTATTTT
TRBJ1-2 TRBD1 . TRBV5-1 CASSLSQGANGYTF TGCGCCAGCAGCTTGAGCCAGGGGGCAAATGGCTACACCTTC
TRBJ1-5 . . TRBV27 CASSLSRGKGNQPQHF TGTGCCAGCAGTTTATCGCGAGGGAAGGGAAACCAGCCCCAGCATTTT
TRBJ1-2 TRBD1 . TRBV19 CASSIFGTGDSVGYTF TGTGCCAGTAGTATTTTTGGGACAGGGGATTCGGTTGGCTACACCTTC
TRBJ2-1 . . TRBV7-9 CASSLPRDTYNEQFF TGTGCCAGCAGCTTACCCCGGGACACCTACAATGAGCAGTTCTTC
TRBJ2-5 TRBD2 . TRBV7-2 CASSFSGGVEETQYF TGTGCCAGCAGCTTCTCGGGGGGGGTAGAGGAGACCCAGTACTTC
TRBJ2-1 TRBD2 . TRBV3-1/TRBV3-2 CASSQGFLAGGPYNEQFF TGTGCCAGCAGCCAGGGGTTCCTAGCGGGGGGGCCTTACAATGAGCAGTTCTTC
TRBJ1-2 TRBD1 . TRBV7-2 CASSSTGGNYGYTF TGTGCCAGCAGCTCGACAGGGGGTAACTATGGCTACACCTTC
TRBJ1-5 . few TRBV19 CASSTRREVQPQHF TGTGCCAGTAGTACCCGCAGGGAGGTTCAGCCCCAGCATTTT
TRBJ2-2 TRBD2 . TRBV7-2 CASSLARGEGELFF TGTGCCAGCAGCTTAGCGCGGGGGGAAGGGGAGCTGTTTTTT
TRBJ2-2 . . TRBV5-1 CASSLVASSIPPGELFF TGCGCCAGCAGCTTGGTTGCCTCTAGCATCCCCCCCGGGGAGCTGTTTTTT
TRBJ1-2 . . TRBV24-1 CATSDGGGYGYTF TGTGCCACCAGTGATGGGGGGGGCTATGGCTACACCTTC
TRBJ2-7 TRBD2 . TRBV27 CASSLSAGGYEQYF TGTGCCAGCAGTTTATCCGCGGGGGGCTACGAGCAGTACTTC
TRBJ2-7 . . TRBV11-2 CASSLDQLRGEQYF TGTGCCAGCAGCTTAGACCAACTAAGGGGGGAGCAGTACTTC
TRBJ2-7 TRBD1 . TRBV7-9 CASSLGTGSYEQYF TGTGCCAGCAGCTTAGGGACAGGCTCCTACGAGCAGTACTTC
TRBJ2-7 . . TRBV29-1 CSVIGAEQYF TGCAGCGTTATTGGGGCCGAGCAGTACTTC
TRBJ2-2 TRBD2 . TRBV7-2 CASSPRTSPGELFF TGTGCCAGCAGCCCCAGGACTAGCCCCGGGGAGCTGTTTTTT
TRBJ2-7 TRBD1 . TRBV6-2/TRBV6-3 CASSFDRGVSYEQYF TGTGCCAGCAGTTTCGACAGGGGTGTTTCGTACGAGCAGTACTTC
TRBJ2-2 . . TRBV7-9 CASSPQGSGELFF TGTGCCAGCAGCCCACAGGGCTCCGGGGAGCTGTTTTTT
TRBJ1-1 TRBD1 . TRBV7-9 CASSLARQGAEAFF TGTGCCAGCAGCTTAGCGAGGCAGGGGGCTGAAGCTTTCTTT
TRBJ2-1 TRBD2 . TRBV7-9 CASSWGRVGMIRNEQFF TGTGCCAGCAGCTGGGGGAGGGTGGGTATGATTAGGAATGAGCAGTTCTTC
TRBJ2-2 . . TRBV7-2 CASRGGAMNTGELFF TGTGCCAGCCGCGGTGGGGCGATGAACACCGGGGAGCTGTTTTTT
TRBJ1-1 TRBD1 once TRBV7-2 CASSWTGSGDTEAFF TGTGCCAGCAGCTGGACAGGGTCCGGGGACACTGAAGCTTTCTTT
TRBJ2-1 . . TRBV2 CASSGGDSYNEQFF TGTGCCAGCAGTGGGGGGGACTCCTACAATGAGCAGTTCTTC
TRBJ2-4 . . TRBV29-1 CSVEGLAKNIQYF TGCAGCGTTGAGGGACTAGCCAAAAACATTCAGTACTTC
TRBJ2-5 . . TRBV11-3 CASSLDRTRQETQYF TGTGCCAGCAGCTTAGATCGGACACGGCAAGAGACCCAGTACTTC
TRBJ2-1 TRBD1 . TRBV5-1 CASSPGQGGSEQFF TGCGCCAGCAGCCCGGGACAGGGGGGAAGTGAGCAGTTCTTC
TRBJ1-5 TRBD1 . TRBV5-1 CASSLQGDQPQHF TGCGCCAGCAGCTTACAGGGGGATCAGCCCCAGCATTTT
TRBJ2-1 TRBD1 . TRBV2 CASRRDSSFYNEQFF TGTGCCAGCAGAAGGGACAGCAGCTTTTACAATGAGCAGTTCTTC
TRBJ1-2 TRBD1 . TRBV9 CASSPLGGPLYGYTF TGTGCCAGCAGCCCCTTAGGGGGCCCCCTCTATGGCTACACCTTC
TRBJ1-1 . . TRBV28 CATRRAGMNTEAFF TGTGCCACCCGGAGGGCGGGCATGAACACTGAAGCTTTCTTT